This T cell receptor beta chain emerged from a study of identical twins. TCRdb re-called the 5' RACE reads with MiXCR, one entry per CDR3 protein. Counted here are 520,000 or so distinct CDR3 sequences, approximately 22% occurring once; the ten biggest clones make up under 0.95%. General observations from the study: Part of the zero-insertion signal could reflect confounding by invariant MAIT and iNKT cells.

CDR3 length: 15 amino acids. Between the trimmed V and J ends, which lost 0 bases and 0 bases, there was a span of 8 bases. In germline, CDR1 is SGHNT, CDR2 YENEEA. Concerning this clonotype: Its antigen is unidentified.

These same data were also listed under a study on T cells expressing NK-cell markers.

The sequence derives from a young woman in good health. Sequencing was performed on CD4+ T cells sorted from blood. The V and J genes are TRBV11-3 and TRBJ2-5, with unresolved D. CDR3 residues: CASSLESDHQETQYF. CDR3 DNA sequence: TGTGCCAGCAGCTTAGAGTCGGACCACCAAGAGACCCAGTACTTC.